This T cell receptor (beta chain) was found in a study of T cell repertoires in cytomegalovirus infection. TCRdb processed the reads anew with MiXCR; each CDR3 protein has one entry. The table lists 150,000 to 200,000 distinct CDR3 sequences, around an eighth of them singletons. The V gene's germline CDR1 is MGHDK and CDR2 SYGVNS. CDR3 length equals 15 residues. As concerns this clonotype: A much larger clone sits a single nucleotide away, making a read error possible.

This chain uses TRBV25-1 with TRBJ2-6; weak D call: TRBD1 (5 bases). The sequenced sample consisted of PBMCs. The receptor's source is a human donor in good health (CMV status not recorded). Some clones in this sample may be carry-over from other donors' samples. DNA of the CDR3: TGTGCCACCTTGCTTTCCTCGTCTGGGGCCAGCGTCCTGACTTTC. The encoded protein is CATLLSSSGASVLTF.